A selection of T cell receptor beta chains follows, all from one sample in a study of T cell responses to AZD1222 COVID-19 vaccine. Sequencing was performed with immunoSEQ multiplex PCR; in TCRdb, only in-frame clones are kept and a portion is missing. The table has some 47,000 clones, roughly 87% seen once. Sequences were derived from peripheral blood, sampled 28 days after the second AZD1222 dose. The origin of the receptors is an adult who received the AZD1222 COVID-19 vaccine. Both conserved end residues are part of each CDR3. The D gene is left open where the match is weak. Only part of the rows carry a size: once, few, many, or a class if the clone is expanded.

size: .; V: TRBV9; D: TRBD1; J: TRBJ2-1; length: 16; DNA: TGTGCCAGCAGCGCCCCGGGACAGGGTGCGAGGAATGAGCAGTTCTTC; CDR3: CASSAPGQGARNEQFF
size: once; V: TRBV30; D: TRBD1; J: TRBJ1-5; length: 15; DNA: TGTGCCTGGAGTGTAATAGGGGGCGCAGGACAGCCCCAGCATTTT; CDR3: CAWSVIGGAGQPQHF
size: once; V: TRBV18; D: .; J: TRBJ1-2; length: 13; DNA: TGTGCCAGCTCACCAGGCCAGAACTATGGCTACACCTTC; CDR3: CASSPGQNYGYTF
size: once; V: TRBV29-1; D: .; J: TRBJ2-7; length: 12; DNA: TGCAGCGTTACTTCCCAAAGGGGCGAGCAGTACTTC; CDR3: CSVTSQRGEQYF
size: .; V: TRBV7-7; D: .; J: TRBJ1-2; length: 14; DNA: TGTGCTAGCAGCACCTCAGCAGTACAGTATGGCTACACCTTC; CDR3: CASSTSAVQYGYTF
size: .; V: TRBV19; D: TRBD2; J: TRBJ2-7; length: 14; DNA: TGTGCCAGTAGTGGACTAGCGGGAGTGGGCGAGCAGTACTTC; CDR3: CASSGLAGVGEQYF
size: few; V: TRBV6-6; D: .; J: TRBJ1-2; length: 14; DNA: TGTGCCAGCAGTTACTCCGAGACATCCAATGGCTACACCTTC; CDR3: CASSYSETSNGYTF
size: .; V: TRBV29-1; D: .; J: TRBJ2-1; length: 14; DNA: TGCAGCGTTCGCGGGCGTGGCGCCTACAATGAGCAGTTCTTC; CDR3: CSVRGRGAYNEQFF
size: .; V: TRBV11-2; D: .; J: TRBJ2-5; length: 14; DNA: TGTGCCAGCAGCTTCGGGGGAGTTTTAGAGACCCAGTACTTC; CDR3: CASSFGGVLETQYF
size: .; V: TRBV19; D: .; J: TRBJ2-5; length: 17; DNA: TGTGCCAGTAGTAGCGGTGGTACGCCCGTATTATGGGAGACCCAGTACTTC; CDR3: CASSSGGTPVLWETQYF
size: .; V: TRBV7-9; D: .; J: TRBJ1-3; length: 12; DNA: TGTGCCAGCAGCTCCCGTAGGAGCACCATATATTTT; CDR3: CASSSRRSTIYF
size: .; V: TRBV15; D: .; J: TRBJ1-1; length: 14; DNA: TGTGCCTCTTTCCGGGACGCCCTGAACACTGAAGCTTTCTTT; CDR3: CASFRDALNTEAFF
size: .; V: TRBV2; D: TRBD2; J: TRBJ2-7; length: 15; DNA: TGTGCCAGCAGCTATTGGACTAGCGGGAGTGTCGAGCAGTACTTC; CDR3: CASSYWTSGSVEQYF
size: .; V: TRBV7-2; D: .; J: TRBJ1-2; length: 11; DNA: TGTGCCAGCAGCTCAGGAGGAGGTCGTACCTTC; CDR3: CASSSGGGRTF
size: .; V: TRBV5-6; D: TRBD2; J: TRBJ2-5; length: 15; DNA: TGTGCCAGCAGCTTGCTAGCGGGAGGCGCCGAGACCCAGTACTTC; CDR3: CASSLLAGGAETQYF
size: .; V: TRBV5-1; D: .; J: TRBJ2-1; length: 13; DNA: TGCGCCAGCAGCTTGGAGGGAGGCAATGAGCAGTTCTTC; CDR3: CASSLEGGNEQFF
size: once; V: TRBV11-3; D: .; J: TRBJ2-7; length: 13; DNA: TGTGCCAGCAGCTTCGGTCCCTCCTACGAGCAGTACTTC; CDR3: CASSFGPSYEQYF
size: .; V: TRBV10-1; D: TRBD1; J: TRBJ2-3; length: 15; DNA: TGCGCCAGCAGTGAGTCGTCCACAGGGGGGGATACGCAGTATTTT; CDR3: CASSESSTGGDTQYF
size: once; V: TRBV7-9; D: TRBD2; J: TRBJ2-1; length: 19; DNA: TGTGCCAGCAGCAAAGCGACTAGCGGGAGCTCCTTACACCCCTATGAGCAGTTCTTC; CDR3: CASSKATSGSSLHPYEQFF
size: .; V: TRBV3-1/TRBV3-2; D: TRBD1; J: TRBJ1-6; length: 21; DNA: TGTGCCAGCAGCCAAAGTCGGGGGGGCTCCAGGTCATACAGGGGGAATTCACCCCTCCACTTT; CDR3: CASSQSRGGSRSYRGNSPLHF
size: .; V: TRBV28; D: .; J: TRBJ1-1; length: 15; DNA: TGTGCCAGCAGTGTTCAGGGAGGGGCCAACACTGAAGCTTTCTTT; CDR3: CASSVQGGANTEAFF
size: .; V: TRBV29-1; D: .; J: TRBJ2-7; length: 11; DNA: TGCAGCGTTGTGAACAGTTACGAGCAGTACTTC; CDR3: CSVVNSYEQYF
size: .; V: TRBV5-8; D: .; J: TRBJ1-2; length: 13; DNA: TGTGCCAGCAGCTTGTGGGCCCGGAGCGGCTACACCTTC; CDR3: CASSLWARSGYTF
size: .; V: TRBV27; D: .; J: TRBJ1-2; length: 13; DNA: TGTGCCAGCAAGGGCCAGGGAGTCTATGGCTACACCTTC; CDR3: CASKGQGVYGYTF
size: .; V: TRBV19; D: TRBD1; J: TRBJ2-5; length: 17; DNA: TGTGCCAGTAGCATTTCGAACGCAGGGGGCGCCTGGGAGACCCAGTACTTC; CDR3: CASSISNAGGAWETQYF
size: .; V: TRBV10-3; D: TRBD2; J: TRBJ2-1; length: 15; DNA: TGTGCCATCAGTGAGTCTCTAGCGGGACACAATGAGCAGTTCTTC; CDR3: CAISESLAGHNEQFF
size: .; V: TRBV10-2; D: TRBD1; J: TRBJ2-3; length: 11; DNA: TGCGCCAGCAGACAGGGGGATACGCAGTATTTT; CDR3: CASRQGDTQYF
size: .; V: TRBV6-5; D: TRBD1; J: TRBJ2-2; length: 15; DNA: TGTGCCAGCCTTGACCCGACAGGGGGGACCGGGGAGCTGTTTTTT; CDR3: CASLDPTGGTGELFF
size: .; V: TRBV4-1; D: TRBD2; J: TRBJ2-5; length: 19; DNA: TGCGCCAGCAGCCAAGAAGAAAGGGTTAAGGCTAGCGGGAAAGAGACCCAGTACTTC; CDR3: CASSQEERVKASGKETQYF
size: .; V: TRBV28; D: TRBD1; J: TRBJ2-5; length: 14; DNA: TGTGCCAGCAGATCCGACAGGGTTCTGAAGACCCAGTACTTC; CDR3: CASRSDRVLKTQYF
size: .; V: TRBV27; D: .; J: TRBJ1-2; length: 13; DNA: TGTGCCAGCAGTTTTCGGCAGAACTATGGCTACACCTTC; CDR3: CASSFRQNYGYTF
size: .; V: TRBV5-8; D: .; J: TRBJ1-3; length: 11; DNA: TGTGCCAGCAGCTTGACGGCAGGGGCGTATTTT; CDR3: CASSLTAGAYF
size: .; V: TRBV7-8; D: .; J: TRBJ2-1; length: 13; DNA: TGTGCCAGCAGCTTTCTCCGGGGCCGTGAGCAGTTCTTC; CDR3: CASSFLRGREQFF
size: .; V: TRBV11-2; D: TRBD1; J: TRBJ2-7; length: 14; DNA: TGTGCCAGCAGCGCCAGGACAGGATCCTACGAGCAGTACTTC; CDR3: CASSARTGSYEQYF
size: .; V: TRBV19; D: TRBD1; J: TRBJ1-2; length: 16; DNA: TGTGCCAGTAGTGTCTTCGGGACAGGGGAAAACTATGGCTACACCTTC; CDR3: CASSVFGTGENYGYTF
size: .; V: TRBV28; D: .; J: TRBJ1-5; length: 14; DNA: TGTGCCAGCACCCTGAGACTGTTGGTGCAGCCCCAGCATTTT; CDR3: CASTLRLLVQPQHF
size: .; V: TRBV7-3; D: .; J: TRBJ1-6; length: 15; DNA: TGTGCCAGCAGCTTAACAGCAGGGTGGAATTCACCCCTCCACTTT; CDR3: CASSLTAGWNSPLHF
size: .; V: TRBV28; D: TRBD2; J: TRBJ2-4; length: 17; DNA: TGTGCCAGCAGTTTAGGACTAGCGGCACTAGCCAAAAACATTCAGTACTTC; CDR3: CASSLGLAALAKNIQYF
size: .; V: TRBV7-3; D: .; J: TRBJ1-2; length: 14; DNA: TGTGCCAGCAGCCCCGGGGCAGATAACTATGGCTACACCTTC; CDR3: CASSPGADNYGYTF
size: .; V: TRBV15; D: .; J: TRBJ2-3; length: 14; DNA: TGTGCCACCAGCACCAACGATCAGCCAGATACGCAGTATTTT; CDR3: CATSTNDQPDTQYF
size: .; V: TRBV5-1; D: TRBD2; J: TRBJ2-1; length: 14; DNA: TGCGCCAGCAGCGTGACTAGCGGGAACAATGAGCAGTTCTTC; CDR3: CASSVTSGNNEQFF
size: .; V: TRBV10-3; D: .; J: TRBJ2-1; length: 12; DNA: TGTGCCATCAGCGGGACCTCCAATGAGCAGTTCTTC; CDR3: CAISGTSNEQFF
size: .; V: TRBV6-5; D: TRBD1; J: TRBJ2-2; length: 15; DNA: TGTGCCAGCAGTCGGACAGGGTTGAGCACCGGGGAGCTGTTTTTT; CDR3: CASSRTGLSTGELFF
size: .; V: TRBV5-5; D: TRBD1; J: TRBJ1-5; length: 15; DNA: TGTGCCAGCAGCCTCGGGACAGGGGGCACTCAGCCCCAGCATTTT; CDR3: CASSLGTGGTQPQHF
size: .; V: TRBV2; D: .; J: TRBJ1-4; length: 14; DNA: TGTGCCAGCAGTGTTGGGCAGGGTTACGGGGAACTGTTTTTT; CDR3: CASSVGQGYGELFF
size: few; V: TRBV19; D: .; J: TRBJ1-1; length: 14; DNA: TGTGCCAGTAGTATCGCAGGGTTGGGCACTGAAGCTTTCTTT; CDR3: CASSIAGLGTEAFF
size: .; V: TRBV11-2; D: TRBD2; J: TRBJ2-7; length: 15; DNA: TGTGCCAGCAGCTTAGGGTTACTAGCGGGGGGGGAGCAGTACTTC; CDR3: CASSLGLLAGGEQYF
size: .; V: TRBV7-2; D: TRBD1; J: TRBJ1-4; length: 14; DNA: TGTGCCAGCAGCCGCAGGGGGCTCGGCGAAAAACTGTTTTTT; CDR3: CASSRRGLGEKLFF
size: .; V: TRBV2; D: .; J: TRBJ1-1; length: 14; DNA: TGTGCCAGCAGTCTCGGGACGGTGAACACTGAAGCTTTCTTT; CDR3: CASSLGTVNTEAFF
size: .; V: TRBV5-1; D: .; J: TRBJ2-7; length: 13; DNA: TGCGCCAGCAGTAGGGGTGATGGGTACGAGCAGTACTTC; CDR3: CASSRGDGYEQYF
size: once; V: TRBV11-2; D: TRBD1; J: TRBJ1-2; length: 15; DNA: TGTGCCAGCAGCACTGACAGGGGGCGATTAAGTGGCTACACCTTC; CDR3: CASSTDRGRLSGYTF
size: .; V: TRBV27; D: TRBD1; J: TRBJ1-4; length: 15; DNA: TGTGCCAGCAGCATTACAGGGGGAACTAATGAAAAACTGTTTTTT; CDR3: CASSITGGTNEKLFF
size: .; V: TRBV13; D: .; J: TRBJ1-2; length: 16; DNA: TGTGCCAGCAGCTTCAACGAGGGAGGGGAAAGGAATGGCTACACCTTC; CDR3: CASSFNEGGERNGYTF
size: .; V: TRBV28; D: .; J: TRBJ2-2; length: 16; DNA: TGTGCCAGCAGTTTAGATGGCGGGCGGAACACCGGGGAGCTGTTTTTT; CDR3: CASSLDGGRNTGELFF
size: .; V: TRBV14; D: TRBD2; J: TRBJ2-1; length: 21; DNA: TGTGCCAGCAGCCAAGAAAGATCGTTAGCGGGAGCAAAGAGGTCCTACAATGAGCAGTTCTTC; CDR3: CASSQERSLAGAKRSYNEQFF